These T cell receptor beta chains were read from a single sample in a study of graft-versus-host responses after intestinal transplantation. Sequencing was performed with immunoSEQ multiplex PCR; in TCRdb, only in-frame clones are kept and a portion is missing. There are approximately 93,000 clones in the sample; around 92% occur only once, and 0.069% lies in the top ten. What these receptors recognize is not known. The source material was unstimulated CD8+ T cells sorted from spleen or lymph node cells, sampled before transplant. These receptors came from a human donor who was the organ donor for an intestinal transplant. CDR3s include the opening cysteine and the closing phenylalanine or tryptophan. Only part of the rows carry a size: once, few, many, or a class if the clone is expanded.

clone_size j_call v_call cdr3_aa
NA TRBJ2-7 TRBV11-2 CASSLSPQGSYEQYF
NA TRBJ2-1 TRBV12-5 CASGFSASGGVNEQFF
once TRBJ1-1 TRBV9 CASSPPGAEAFF
NA TRBJ2-1 TRBV28 CASSAPGDRRSYNEQFF
NA TRBJ2-5 TRBV21-1 CASSKAGPSSARSQYF
NA TRBJ2-5 TRBV6-5 CASSYWGGETQYF
NA TRBJ1-1 TRBV4-1 CASSLWEGNTEAFF
few TRBJ1-4 TRBV7-9 CASSFLQGTNEKLFF
NA TRBJ1-1 TRBV11-3 CASSLSISFAGDTEAFF
NA TRBJ2-1 TRBV12-5 CASAFGGHYNEQFF
NA TRBJ2-7 TRBV7-9 CASSWDRGGEQYF
NA TRBJ2-5 TRBV2 CASSDGQGAQETQYF
NA TRBJ2-2 TRBV20-1 CSARGPGELFF
NA TRBJ1-1 TRBV4-2 CASSHISNTEAFF
NA TRBJ1-5 TRBV19 CASLPGQFMDQPQHF
NA TRBJ2-3 TRBV9 CASSVVASGDTDTQYF
NA TRBJ2-1 TRBV15 CATSRLGLAAIYNEQFF
NA TRBJ2-7 TRBV7-6 CASSLSTSYEQYF
NA TRBJ1-5 TRBV2 CARGAGNNQPQHF
NA TRBJ2-5 TRBV5-6 CASSFGSVGETQYF
NA TRBJ2-7 TRBV5-1 CASSSLYEQYF
NA TRBJ2-3 TRBV4-1 CASSQAQREQSTDTQYF
NA TRBJ2-7 TRBV7-8 CASSPRTIYYEQYF
NA TRBJ2-7 TRBV7-6 CASSPRDTAYEQYF
NA TRBJ2-1 TRBV10-2 CASGGPDTGRAGRYNEQFF
NA TRBJ1-2 TRBV29-1 CSVVIMTGTEINYGYTF
NA TRBJ2-3 TRBV7-3 CASSLTPSGGADTQYF